These T cell receptor beta chains were read from a single sample in a study of human T cells and chemical hapten exposure. TCRdb used MiXCR to reprocess the RACE reads, holding one entry per CDR3 protein. The sample has some 300,000 distinct CDR3 sequences, 5.5% seen once. The sample was whole blood, taken in connection with sensitization to the hapten diphenylcyclopropenone (DPC). These receptor sequences come from a woman aged 18-35 years with alopecia areata. Some clones in this sample may be carry-over from other donors' samples. CDR3s include the opening cysteine and the closing phenylalanine or tryptophan. Fields, in order: V gene, clone size, J gene, D gene, CDR3 DNA, CDR3 protein. The D gene is left open where the match is weak. The size of a clone is reported for some rows only, either as once, few or many, or as a class for expanded clones.

>TRBV28|few|TRBJ1-1|NA
TGTGCCAGCAGTTTAGGGCCACCGAACACTGAAGCTTTCTTT
CASSLGPPNTEAFF
>TRBV12-3/TRBV12-4|many|TRBJ1-1|NA
TGTGCCAGCAGTTTAGACAGGTACACTGAAGCTTTCTTT
CASSLDRYTEAFF
>TRBV4-2|many|TRBJ2-1|TRBD1
TGTGCCAGCAGCCAGATGGACAGGGGGTCCTACAATGAGCAGTTCTTC
CASSQMDRGSYNEQFF
>TRBV12-3/TRBV12-4|many|TRBJ1-4|NA
TGTGCCAGCAGGGTTAATGAAAAACTGTTTTTT
CASRVNEKLFF
>TRBV12-3/TRBV12-4|many|TRBJ2-7|NA
TGTGCCAGCAGTTTCACATGGGGGAACTACGAGCAGTACTTC
CASSFTWGNYEQYF
>TRBV7-2|few|TRBJ1-5|NA
TGTGCCAGCAGCTTTCAGGTTGAACAGCCCCAGCATTTT
CASSFQVEQPQHF
>TRBV6-5|many|TRBJ1-5|NA
TGTGCCAGCAGTCCCCCCCAACCGGGTCAGCCCCAGCATTTT
CASSPPQPGQPQHF
>TRBV20-1|many|TRBJ1-5|NA
TGCAGTGCTAGGGGACCGTATAGCAATCAGCCCCAGCATTTT
CSARGPYSNQPQHF
>TRBV7-2|NA|TRBJ2-7|NA
TGTGCCAGCAGCTTACGCTTTGGACCTTCCTACGAGCAGTACTTC
CASSLRFGPSYEQYF
>TRBV5-4|few|TRBJ1-6|NA
TGTGCCAGCAAGGGTGGCTCCTATAATTCACCCCTCCACTTT
CASKGGSYNSPLHF
>TRBV7-2|many|TRBJ2-7|NA
TGTGCCAGCAGCTTAGATTCCCAGGGCTACGAGCAGTACTTC
CASSLDSQGYEQYF
>TRBV25-1|few|TRBJ1-5|TRBD1
TGTGCCAGCCAATTGACAGGGGGCAATCAGCCCCAGCATTTT
CASQLTGGNQPQHF
>TRBV7-2|many|TRBJ1-1|NA
TGTGCCAGCAGCTTAGCTGCCCTTGAAGGGTTAGGGAACACTGAAGCTTTCTTT
CASSLAALEGLGNTEAFF
>TRBV20-1|many|TRBJ2-3|TRBD1
TGCAGTGCTAGAGATGGTCGAACCGGGACAGCGGGCACAGATACGCAGTATTTT
CSARDGRTGTAGTDTQYF